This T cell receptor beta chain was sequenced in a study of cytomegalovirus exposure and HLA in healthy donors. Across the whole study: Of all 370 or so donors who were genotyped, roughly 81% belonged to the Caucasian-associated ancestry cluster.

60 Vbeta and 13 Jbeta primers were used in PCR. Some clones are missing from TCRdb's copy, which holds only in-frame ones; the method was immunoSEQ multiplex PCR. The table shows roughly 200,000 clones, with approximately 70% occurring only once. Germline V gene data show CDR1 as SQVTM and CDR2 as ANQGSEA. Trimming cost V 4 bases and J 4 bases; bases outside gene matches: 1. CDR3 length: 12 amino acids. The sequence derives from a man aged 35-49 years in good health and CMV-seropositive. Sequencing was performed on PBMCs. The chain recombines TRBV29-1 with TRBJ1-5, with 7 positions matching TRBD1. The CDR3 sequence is CSVGQGNQPQHF. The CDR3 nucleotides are TGCAGCGTTGGACAGGGAAATCAGCCCCAGCATTTT.